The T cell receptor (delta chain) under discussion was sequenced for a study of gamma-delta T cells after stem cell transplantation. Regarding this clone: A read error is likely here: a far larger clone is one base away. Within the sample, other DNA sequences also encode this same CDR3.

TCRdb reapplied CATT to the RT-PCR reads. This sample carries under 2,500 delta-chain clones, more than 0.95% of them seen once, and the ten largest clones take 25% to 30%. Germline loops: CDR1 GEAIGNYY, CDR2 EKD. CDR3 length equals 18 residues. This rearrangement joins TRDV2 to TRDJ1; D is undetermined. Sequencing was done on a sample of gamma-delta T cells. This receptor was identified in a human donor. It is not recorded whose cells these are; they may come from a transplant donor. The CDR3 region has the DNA TGTGCCTGCGACACCGTAGTCGCGTCCCCCATCGACACCGATAAACTCATCTTT. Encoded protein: CACDTVVASPIDTDKLIF.